This is a list of T cell receptor beta chains from one sample in a study of graft-versus-host responses after intestinal transplantation. Profiled with immunoSEQ multiplex PCR; TCRdb holds only in-frame clones, not every one. The sample has fewer than 95,000 clones; around 92% are singletons. No antigen has been assigned to these receptors. Sequenced material: unstimulated CD8+ T cells sorted from spleen or lymph node cells, taken before transplant. These receptors were taken from a human donor who was the organ donor for an intestinal transplant. Each CDR3 is given with its conserved first and last residue. The order of the fields is clone size, D gene, V gene, J gene, CDR3 DNA, CDR3 protein. The D gene is left open where the match is weak. Only part of the rows carry a size: once, few, many, or a class if the clone is expanded.

size: once
D: TRBD1
V: TRBV19
J: TRBJ1-1
DNA: TGTGCCACCAGACAGGGGGCTGGTGAAGCTTTCTTT
CDR3: CATRQGAGEAFF

size: NA
D: NA
V: TRBV7-9
J: TRBJ1-2
DNA: TGTGCCAGCACTCTGGTAGAGGCAGGGGTAACAGGCTACACCTTC
CDR3: CASTLVEAGVTGYTF

size: NA
D: NA
V: TRBV7-3
J: TRBJ2-5
DNA: TGTGCCAGCAGCTCCCACACCCAAGAGACCCAGTACTTC
CDR3: CASSSHTQETQYF

size: NA
D: TRBD1
V: TRBV6-6
J: TRBJ1-1
DNA: TGTGCCAGCAGGAGGGACAGGGGGCTGAACACTGAAGCTTTCTTT
CDR3: CASRRDRGLNTEAFF

size: NA
D: NA
V: TRBV4-1
J: TRBJ2-3
DNA: TGCGCCAGCAGCCAAGAACGGGTCCGCACAGATACGCAGTATTTT
CDR3: CASSQERVRTDTQYF

size: NA
D: TRBD1
V: TRBV5-5
J: TRBJ1-1
DNA: TGTGCCAGCAGCTTGGCCGGGACAGGGGACACTGAAGCTTTCTTT
CDR3: CASSLAGTGDTEAFF

size: once
D: TRBD2
V: TRBV13
J: TRBJ2-7
DNA: TGTGCCAGCAGCGACGGGGGGGCCGGGAGCTCCTACGAGCAGTACTTC
CDR3: CASSDGGAGSSYEQYF

size: NA
D: NA
V: TRBV7-9
J: TRBJ2-3
DNA: TGTGCCAGCAGCCCCCCCCGGGGCGCTGGGGGGAGCACAGATACGCAGTATTTT
CDR3: CASSPPRGAGGSTDTQYF

size: NA
D: TRBD1
V: TRBV4-1
J: TRBJ1-6
DNA: TGCGCCAGCAGCCAAGCCGGACAGGGGCCAGCCAATAATTCACCCCTCCACTTT
CDR3: CASSQAGQGPANNSPLHF

size: NA
D: NA
V: TRBV5-4
J: TRBJ2-1
DNA: TGTGCCAGCAGACAGGGTACCTACAATGAGCAGTTCTTC
CDR3: CASRQGTYNEQFF

size: NA
D: NA
V: TRBV7-2
J: TRBJ2-5
DNA: TGTGCCAGCAGCTCCCGCGTAGGATCGGGATATGGGGAGACCCAGTACTTC
CDR3: CASSSRVGSGYGETQYF

size: NA
D: TRBD2
V: TRBV7-9
J: TRBJ2-1
DNA: TGTGCCAGCAGCTCAACTACCACTAGCGGGGAAACCTCCTACAATGAGCAGTTCTTC
CDR3: CASSSTTTSGETSYNEQFF

size: NA
D: NA
V: TRBV28
J: TRBJ1-4
DNA: TGTGCCAGCAGTTCCCGGGGAGGAGATGAAAAACTGTTTTTT
CDR3: CASSSRGGDEKLFF

size: NA
D: TRBD2
V: TRBV7-3
J: TRBJ2-3
DNA: TGTGCCAGCAGCTCCATTGGTGCGGGGGGCACAGATACGCAGTATTTT
CDR3: CASSSIGAGGTDTQYF

size: NA
D: TRBD1
V: TRBV6-1
J: TRBJ1-1
DNA: TGTGCCAGCAGTGTCAAGGGCAGGGGGCGATTCACTGAAGCTTTCTTT
CDR3: CASSVKGRGRFTEAFF